What follows are 20 T cell receptor beta chains derived from one specimen sequenced in a study of identifying expanded T cells in peripheral blood. TCRdb keeps only in-frame clones here, not all; method: immunoSEQ multiplex PCR. The table has around 91,000 clones, approximately 90% seen once. Sequencing was performed on blood. The source is a person aged 18-69 years in good health.

This rearrangement joins TRBV2 to TRBJ2-1; 12 positions agree with TRBD2. J lost 5 bases, V lost 6 bases, and 5 bases had no gene match. The CDR3 has 15 residues. Germline V gives CDR1 SNHLY, CDR2 FYNNEI. CDR3 sequence reads: CASRVTSGGNNEQFF. CDR3 coding DNA: TGTGCCAGCAGGGTCACTAGCGGGGGGAACAATGAGCAGTTCTTC.

With regard to this clone: The junction departs from germline at one end; a sequencing error may be responsible. V gene TRBV5-1 combines with J gene TRBJ1-2; perhaps TRBD1 as D (6 bases). Germline V lookup: CDR1 SGHRS, CDR2 YFSETQ. The CDR3 has 17 residues. The CDR3 spells CAGSLNWGPSGKYGYTF. The CDR3 DNA reads as TGCGCCGGCAGCTTGAATTGGGGGCCGTCCGGAAAATATGGCTACACCTTC.

The chain combines TRBV6-5 with TRBJ1-1; D gene ambiguous. The germline CDR1 and CDR2 sequences are MNHEY and SVGAGI. Trimming pared 0 bases from V and 0 bases from J, leaving 2 bases between. The CDR3 sequence is 13 residues long. Written as DNA, the CDR3 is TGTGCCAGCAGTTACTCGGTGAACACTGAAGCTTTCTTT. Translating gives CASSYSVNTEAFF.

The chain combines TRBV10-3 with TRBJ2-1; 15 bases fit TRBD2. There are 16 residues in the CDR3. Per germline, CDR1 ENHRY and CDR2 SYGVKD. V was pared by 4 bases and J by 7 bases, with 5 bases of the junction left unmatched. CDR3: CAISGGLAGGGNEQFF. The CDR3, as DNA: TGTGCCATCAGTGGCGGACTAGCGGGAGGGGGTAATGAGCAGTTCTTC.

V usage is TRBV2 and J usage is TRBJ1-1, with 9 bases matching TRBD1. Per germline, CDR1 SNHLY and CDR2 FYNNEI. This CDR3 contains 13 residues. The V gene end was trimmed by 5 bases and the J gene end by 10 bases; junction bases not matched to a gene: 8. CDR3 DNA sequence: TGTGCCAGCAGTAGCACAGGGGGCGCGTCAGCTTTCTTT. It translates to CASSSTGGASAFF.

This chain links TRBV21-1 with TRBJ1-1; the DNA was not compared with TRBD1, the D call given in the table. TRBV21-1 is classified as a pseudogene. The CDR3 totals 15 residues. CDR3 DNA sequence: TGTGCCAGCAGCCAAAGGAAACAGGGGGTAGCTGAAGCTTTCTTT. It yields the protein CASSQRKQGVAEAFF.

This clone is a singleton in its sample. The chain has TRBV9 and TRBJ1-3; weak D call: TRBD1 (6 bases). The V gene lost 3 bases and the J gene lost 3 bases, with 13 bases spanning the gap. From germline, CDR1 is SGDLS and CDR2 YYNGEE. This CDR3 has 15 residues. The CDR3 DNA is TGTGCCAGCAGCGAACAAGGGGGGCTTGGAAACACCATATATTTT. It encodes CASSEQGGLGNTIYF.

The V and J genes are TRBV6-4 and TRBJ2-5, with D tentatively TRBD2 (6 bases). The germline gives CDR1 MRHNA, CDR2 SNTAGT. This CDR3 is 15 amino acids long. Trimming shortened V by 4 bases and J by 0 bases, and 12 bases separated the two germline ends. CDR3 bases: TGTGCCAGCAGTGCCAAGGGCGGGGACCAAGAGACCCAGTACTTC. Translation: CASSAKGGDQETQYF.

V gene TRBV10-1 combines with J gene TRBJ1-2, with 11 bases that match TRBD1. The germline gives CDR1 WNHNN, CDR2 SYGVQD (reference sequence). This CDR3 is built from 14 residues. Losses at the gene ends were 3 bases for V and 7 bases for J; bases not matched to a gene: 4. CDR3 sequence (DNA): TGCGCCAGCAGTGAAGGACAGGGGGCGAGTGGCTACACCTTC. It specifies CASSEGQGASGYTF.

CDR3 sequence reads: CASSEAGQAYGYTF. DNA for the CDR3: TGTGCCAGCAGTGAAGCCGGCCAGGCCTATGGCTACACCTTC. The chain employs TRBV6-1 and TRBJ1-2; D call uncertain. The CDR3 loop spans 14 amino acids. V lost 0 bases to trimming and J lost 4 bases, with 9 bases between them. CDR1 is MNHNS, CDR2 SASEGT, per germline.

This clone came up a few times. The DNA of the CDR3 is TGTGCCAGCAGATCCCTCGGGACACTCTACGAGCAGTACTTC. Amino acids: CASRSLGTLYEQYF. J is TRBJ2-7 and V is TRBV6-5, with D maybe TRBD1 (6 bases). Per the germline V gene, CDR1 is MNHEY and CDR2 is SVGAGI. V lost 6 bases and J 3 bases, leaving 15 bases between the germline ends. The CDR3 contains 14 residues.

The chain has TRBV7-2 and TRBJ2-2; 7 nucleotides agree with TRBD1. The germline CDR1 and CDR2 sequences are SGHTA and FQGNSA. The V segment lost 5 bases and the J segment 3 bases; nucleotides outside the gene matches: 12. The CDR3 extends over 17 amino acids. CDR3 in amino acids: CASSRRATGSYTGELFF. CDR3 nucleotide sequence: TGTGCCAGCAGCCGAAGGGCGACAGGGAGTTACACCGGGGAGCTGTTTTTT.

This rearrangement joins TRBV28 to TRBJ2-2, with D hard to call. V lost 8 bases to trimming and J lost 5 bases, with 15 bases between them. The CDR3 covers 14 residues. CDR1 is MDHEN, CDR2 SYDVKM, per germline. CDR3 loop: CASRSAGRTGELFF. CDR3 bases: TGTGCCAGCCGTTCGGCAGGAAGAACCGGGGAGCTGTTTTTT.

The chain has TRBV2 and TRBJ1-3, with a weak D call TRBD1 (5 bases). Deletions cut 3 bases from V and 0 bases from J, with 12 bases between. CDR1 SNHLY and CDR2 FYNNEI come from the germline V gene. The CDR3 loop spans 16 amino acids. The CDR3 protein is CASSDQGPVSGNTIYF. CDR3 coding DNA: TGTGCCAGCAGTGACCAGGGCCCTGTCTCTGGAAACACCATATATTTT. Full variable domain (rest looked up from reference TRBV2 and TRBJ1-3): EPEVTQTPSHQVTQMGQEVILRCVPISNHLYFYWYRQILGQKVEFLVSFYNNEISEKSEIFDDQFSVERPDGSNFTLKIRSTKLEDSAMYFCASSDQGPVSGNTIYFGEGSWLTVV.

This clone is a singleton in its sample. The rearrangement uses TRBV28 and TRBJ1-4; D is unresolved. Between the trimmed V and J ends, which lost 6 bases and 8 bases, there was a span of 19 bases. Looked up from germline, CDR1 is MDHEN and CDR2 is SYDVKM. The CDR3 is 15 amino acids. CDR3 DNA: TGTGCCAGCAGGCCCCCTTTGGGGAATAAAGAAAAACTGTTTTTT. Its translation: CASRPPLGNKEKLFF.

This CDR3 is CASSLEGLAGGEQYF. The CDR3 coding sequence is TGTGCCAGCAGCTTAGAAGGCCTGGCAGGGGGCGAGCAGTACTTC. V and J are TRBV11-2 and TRBJ2-7; 7 nucleotides agree with TRBD1. Unmatched junction bases numbered 8, after V lost 0 bases and J lost 6 bases. Germline lookup yields CDR1 SGHAT and CDR2 FQNNGV. The length of the CDR3 is 15 residues.

The chain uses TRBV5-1 and TRBJ1-2, with D maybe TRBD1 (6 bases). V was shortened by 0 bases and J by 4 bases, with 10 bases between the two germline ends. The CDR3 totals 14 residues. Germline-derived CDR1 and CDR2 are SGHRS and YFSETQ. CDR3 loop: CASSLEQGGYGYTF. The DNA for the CDR3 is TGCGCCAGCAGCTTGGAACAGGGCGGCTATGGCTACACCTTC. Combining the CDR3 with reference TRBV5-1 and TRBJ1-2 gives the whole variable domain KAGVTQTPRYLIKTRGQQVTLSCSPISGHRSVSWYQQTPGQGLQFLFEYFSETQRNKGNFPGRFSGRQFSNSRSEMNVSTLELGDSALYLCASSLEQGGYGYTFGSGTRLTVV.

A few counts support this clone. This chain links TRBV4-1 with TRBJ1-4; D may be TRBD1 (5 bases). Germline V gives CDR1 MGHRA, CDR2 YSYEKL. The CDR3 is made up of 11 amino acids. The V end was cut by 4 bases, the J end by 10 bases, with 7 bases between. The CDR3 DNA reads TGCGCCAGCAGCCGGGACCTAAAACTGTTTTTT. Translated, it gives CASSRDLKLFF.

CDR3 loop: CASSLGQLVGAEAFF. CDR3 DNA: TGCGCCAGCAGCCTAGGACAGCTCGTTGGTGCTGAAGCTTTCTTT. The rearrangement joins TRBV5-1 to TRBJ1-1; D is possibly TRBD1 (6 bases). V lost 4 bases and J 6 bases, leaving 19 bases between the germline ends. CDR1 SGHRS and CDR2 YFSETQ come from the germline V gene. This CDR3 region has 15 residues.

This chain joins TRBV18 and TRBJ2-3; perhaps TRBD1 as D (6 bases). Germline V gene lookup returns CDR1 KGHSH and CDR2 LQKENI. Trimming pared 6 bases from V and 1 base from J, leaving 14 bases between. This CDR3 is 15 amino acids long. CDR3 bases: TGTGCCAGCTCTCGATCACAGGGCGGCACAGATACGCAGTATTTT. Translating it yields CASSRSQGGTDTQYF.